These 26 T cell receptor beta chains were all obtained from the same sample, sequenced in a study of CD8+CD57+ T cells in acquired aplastic anemia. Profiling of TCR beta VDJ combinations and CDR3 sequences used genomic DNA as template. TCRdb analysed the reads with MiXCR anew, one entry per CDR3 protein. The profile covers more than 150,000 distinct CDR3 sequences, with under 70% appearing a single time and just over 45% taken by the ten largest. The material sequenced was sorted CD4+, CD8+, or CD8+CD57+ T cells (not recorded which) from PBMCs. The receptor set was obtained from a human donor with severe aplastic anemia or a healthy control (not recorded which).

V is TRBV10-2 and J is TRBJ1-2; 8 nucleotides align to TRBD1. The CDR3 runs 13 residues. Unmatched junction bases numbered 0, after V lost 0 bases and J lost 6 bases. From germline, CDR1 is WSHSY and CDR2 SAAADI. The CDR3: CASSESRGHGYTF. The CDR3 region has the DNA TGCGCCAGCAGTGAGTCCAGGGGGCATGGCTACACCTTC.

The rearrangement links TRBV25-1 to TRBJ1-4, with D possibly TRBD1 on 6 matching bases. Germline values: CDR1 MGHDK, CDR2 SYGVNS. Between the trimmed V and J ends, which lost 6 bases and 5 bases, there was a span of 13 bases. CDR3 length: 14 residues. For the CDR3, the DNA is TGTGCCAGCAGGGACAACGGACAGAATGAAAAACTGTTTTTT. Amino acids: CASRDNGQNEKLFF.

The chain joins TRBV5-1 to TRBJ2-7; TRBD2 aligns across 7 bases. The germline V gene has CDR1 SGHRS and CDR2 YFSETQ. Trimming at V came to 4 bases and at J to 2 bases, leaving 9 bases not matched to a gene. The CDR3 extends over 15 amino acids. CDR3 amino acids: CASSHSGRETYEQYF. CDR3 DNA: TGCGCCAGCAGCCACTCGGGGCGGGAGACCTACGAGCAGTACTTC. Looking up the rest from reference TRBV5-1 and TRBJ2-7 gives the full variable domain: KAGVTQTPRYLIKTRGQQVTLSCSPISGHRSVSWYQQTPGQGLQFLFEYFSETQRNKGNFPGRFSGRQFSNSRSEMNVSTLELGDSALYLCASSHSGRETYEQYFGPGTRLTVT.

The rearrangement uses TRBV7-3 and TRBJ2-1; a weak D match, TRBD2 (5 bases). The CDR3 is 15 residues long. Trimming shortened V by 0 bases and J by 2 bases, and 8 bases separated the two germline ends. Germline CDR1 is SGHTA and CDR2 is FQGTGA. CDR3 amino acids: CASSLTTRAYNEQFF. The DNA for the CDR3 is TGTGCCAGCAGCTTAACGACGCGGGCCTACAATGAGCAGTTCTTC.

J is TRBJ2-1 and V is TRBV6-4; TRBD2 matches at 10 bases. The CDR3 has 16 amino acids. The J segment lost 2 bases and the V segment lost 4 bases, leaving 5 bases of the junction unmatched. Germline assignment: CDR1 MRHNA and CDR2 SNTAGT. CDR3: CASSGDSGGPYNEQFF. The CDR3 region has the DNA TGTGCCAGCAGTGGCGATAGCGGGGGGCCCTACAATGAGCAGTTCTTC.

The rearrangement joins TRBV2 to TRBJ1-1; no reliable D call. Trimming took off 6 bases at V and 7 bases at J, with 6 bases between the two ends. The CDR3 covers 10 residues. Germline V gives CDR1 SNHLY, CDR2 FYNNEI. The CDR3 coding sequence is TGTGCCAGCAGGGGGTATGAAGCTTTCTTT. Protein product: CASRGYEAFF.

This clonotype appeared many times. The chain joins TRBV6-1 to TRBJ2-3, with D perhaps TRBD1 (6 bases). The CDR3 covers 16 residues. Trimming cost V 1 base and J 1 base, with 12 bases left between them. The germline gives CDR1 MNHNS, CDR2 SASEGT. The CDR3 sequence: CASSEDEGVGTDTQYF. CDR3 nucleotides: TGTGCCAGCAGTGAAGATGAGGGGGTGGGCACAGATACGCAGTATTTT.

This clonotype was recorded at least ten times. The chain employs TRBV19 and TRBJ1-2, with D hard to call. Germline loops: CDR1 LNHDA, CDR2 SQIVND (reference sequence). The CDR3 consists of 12 residues. The ends were cut back, 3 bases at V and 10 bases at J, with 12 bases in the middle. CDR3 sequence: CASSMDAFNYTF. In DNA form, the CDR3 reads TGTGCCAGTAGTATGGATGCGTTCAACTACACCTTC.

This chain links TRBV7-9 with TRBJ2-1, with 12 nucleotides matching TRBD2. This CDR3 region has 18 residues. CDR1 is SEHNR and CDR2 is FQNEAQ in the germline V gene (reference sequence). The junction had 11 bases not matched to a gene; V was cut back by 5 bases and J by 3 bases. The CDR3 here is CASSRASGGALGYNEQFF. The CDR3 region has the DNA TGTGCCAGCAGCAGGGCTAGCGGGGGGGCCCTGGGCTACAATGAGCAGTTCTTC.

The J gene is TRBJ2-7, the V gene TRBV20-1; D remains unclear. Germline V gives CDR1 DFQATT, CDR2 SNEGSKA (reference sequence). Trimming cost V 5 bases and J 4 bases, with 9 bases left between them. This CDR3 comprises 11 residues. CDR3 sequence reads: CSAPDEYEQYF. CDR3 bases: TGCAGTGCTCCAGACGAGTACGAGCAGTACTTC.

The rearrangement joins TRBV29-1 to TRBJ2-7; no clear D gene. This CDR3 spans 11 amino acids. CDR1 is SQVTM, CDR2 ANQGSEA, per germline. The CDR3 sequence: CSKSPSYEQYF. In nucleotides, the CDR3 is TGCAGTAAGAGTCCCTCCTACGAGCAGTACTTC.

The CDR3 spells CASSRDGRDTEAFF. CDR3 DNA sequence: TGTGCCAGCAGCCGGGACGGCCGCGATACTGAAGCTTTCTTT. The chain is built from TRBV9 and TRBJ1-1, with D possibly TRBD1 on 5 matching bases. The V and J ends lost 4 bases and 5 bases respectively, with 15 bases between them. CDR1 is SGDLS, CDR2 YYNGEE, per germline. The CDR3 sequence is 14 residues long.

This clonotype turned up a few times. The rearrangement links TRBV14 to TRBJ1-5; D is uncertain. CDR3 length: 14 residues. The germline V and J ends were trimmed by 1 base and 0 bases, with 4 bases remaining between them. Germline CDR1 is SGHDN and CDR2 is FVKESK. CDR3 bases: TGTGCCAGCAGCCAAGGATATAGCAATCAGCCCCAGCATTTT. Protein sequence: CASSQGYSNQPQHF. The full variable domain, with the rest looked up from reference TRBV14 and TRBJ1-5, is EAGVTQFPSHSVIEKGQTVTLRCDPISGHDNLYWYRRVMGKEIKFLLHFVKESKQDESGMPNNRFLAERTGGTYSTLKVQPAELEDSGVYFCASSQGYSNQPQHFGDGTRLSIL.

The table lists this clonotype with a few counts. This rearrangement joins TRBV7-2 to TRBJ2-3; TRBD2 agrees at 11 bases. This CDR3 comprises 16 residues. J was trimmed by 2 bases and V by 5 bases; bases with no gene match: 6. Per germline, CDR1 SGHTA and CDR2 FQGNSA. CDR3 DNA sequence: TGTGCCAGCAGCCCGTCGGGACTAGCGGACACAGATACGCAGTATTTT. Translated: CASSPSGLADTDTQYF. Supplemented by reference TRBV7-2 and TRBJ2-3, the full variable domain reads GAGVSQSPSNKVTEKGKDVELRCDPISGHTALYWYRQSLGQGLEFLIYFQGNSAPDKSGLPSDRFSAERTGGSVSTLTIQRTQQEDSAVYLCASSPSGLADTDTQYFGPGTRLTVL.

The chain combines TRBV2 with TRBJ1-5; TRBD1 might be the D (6 bases). CDR3 size: 14 residues. The germline V and J ends were trimmed by 6 bases and 5 bases, with 14 bases remaining between them. In germline, CDR1 is SNHLY, CDR2 FYNNEI. The CDR3 loop is CASSGTGGHQPQHF. CDR3 bases: TGTGCCAGCAGCGGGACCGGGGGGCATCAGCCCCAGCATTTT.

The chain carries TRBV20-1 and TRBJ2-1, with 10 bases fitting TRBD2. The CDR3 length is 15 residues. Trimming cost V 5 bases and J 4 bases; bases outside gene matches: 8. Germline-derived CDR1 and CDR2 are DFQATT and SNEGSKA (reference sequence). CDR3: CSARLAGRWYNEQFF. In nucleotides, the CDR3 is TGCAGTGCTCGACTAGCGGGCCGGTGGTACAATGAGCAGTTCTTC.

This chain uses TRBV20-1 with TRBJ2-3; 9 bases agree with TRBD2. Unmatched junction bases numbered 7, after V lost 5 bases and J lost 4 bases. The CDR3 contains 14 residues. Germline assignment: CDR1 DFQATT and CDR2 SNEGSKA (reference sequence). CDR3 DNA: TGCAGTGCTGCTTCAGCGGGGGGATCAGATACGCAGTATTTT. It encodes CSAASAGGSDTQYF.

The CDR3 coding sequence is TGTGCCAGCAGCTTTGGGATGCGTAATTCACCCCTCCACTTT. It yields the protein CASSFGMRNSPLHF. This chain uses TRBV11-2 with TRBJ1-6; D not certain. The CDR3 extends over 14 amino acids. Per germline, CDR1 SGHAT and CDR2 FQNNGV. Trimming left V 3 bases short and J 6 bases short, with 9 bases between.

This clonotype occurred a few times. The chain couples TRBV9 to TRBJ1-1, with D possibly TRBD1 on 5 matching bases. The CDR3 has 16 residues. Per the germline V gene, CDR1 is SGDLS and CDR2 is YYNGEE. Trimming pared 0 bases from V and 1 base from J, leaving 13 bases between. The CDR3 sequence is CASSVGQGGKNTEAFF. Written as DNA, the CDR3 is TGTGCCAGCAGCGTAGGTCAGGGAGGGAAGAACACTGAAGCTTTCTTT.

V usage is TRBV5-1 and J usage is TRBJ2-7; 7 bases are shared with TRBD1. Germline V gene lookup returns CDR1 SGHRS and CDR2 YFSETQ. The CDR3 is 15 amino acids. Trimming at V came to 3 bases and at J to 2 bases, leaving 8 bases not matched to a gene. The CDR3 loop is CASSSPYRGTYEQYF. The CDR3 bases are TGCGCCAGCAGCTCGCCATACAGGGGCACCTACGAGCAGTACTTC. The complete variable domain, with remaining parts taken from reference TRBV5-1 and TRBJ2-7, reads KAGVTQTPRYLIKTRGQQVTLSCSPISGHRSVSWYQQTPGQGLQFLFEYFSETQRNKGNFPGRFSGRQFSNSRSEMNVSTLELGDSALYLCASSSPYRGTYEQYFGPGTRLTVT.

Only one count was recorded for this clonotype. The chain uses TRBV20-1 and TRBJ1-2, with D possibly TRBD1 on 5 matching bases. V lost 6 bases and J 4 bases, leaving 21 bases between the germline ends. The CDR3 extends over 15 amino acids. Germline CDR1 reads DFQATT; CDR2 reads SNEGSKA (reference sequence). The CDR3: CSASTQTGPTYGYTF. The CDR3 DNA reads as TGCAGTGCCAGCACTCAAACGGGACCCACCTATGGCTACACCTTC.

The gene calls are TRBV10-3 and TRBJ2-3, with a weak D call TRBD1 (5 bases). In germline, CDR1 is ENHRY, CDR2 SYGVKD. The CDR3 runs 17 residues. Trimming left V 6 bases short and J 2 bases short, with 21 bases between. In DNA, the CDR3 is TGTGCCATCAGCCAACAGGAAGGCATCACCCACACAGATACGCAGTATTTT. Translation gives CAISQQEGITHTDTQYF.

As regards this clonotype: A read error is likely, as this CDR3 ends without the conserved phenylalanine or tryptophan. The chain links TRBV19 to TRBJ1-1, with D perhaps TRBD1 (6 bases). The CDR3 totals 12 residues. Germline CDR1 is LNHDA and CDR2 is SQIVND (reference sequence). The CDR3 loop reads CATMTGPTEAFL. CDR3 nucleotide sequence: TGCGCCACAATGACAGGTCCGACTGAAGCTTTCCTT.

This clonotype has a count of ten or more. The chain uses TRBV7-6 and TRBJ2-5; tentative D call: TRBD2 (7 bases). CDR3 length: 17 residues. Germline CDR1 SGHVS, CDR2 FNYEAQ. V was clipped by 6 bases and J by 0 bases, with 20 bases between them. The CDR3 DNA reads TGTGCCAGCAGTTACTCCACGGGGGGCCCTTACCAAGAGACCCAGTACTTC. Protein product: CASSYSTGGPYQETQYF.

This clonotype has only one observation. J is TRBJ2-1 and V is TRBV20-1; no definite D call. The CDR3 totals 11 residues. The V gene lost 1 base and the J gene lost 10 bases, with 8 bases spanning the gap. Germline V CDR1 and CDR2: DFQATT, SNEGSKA (reference sequence). CDR3 coding DNA: TGCAGTGCTAGAGCGGAGCCGGAGCAGTTCTTC. It specifies CSARAEPEQFF.

The chain couples TRBV12-3 or TRBV12-4 to TRBJ2-7; 12 positions agree with TRBD2. V was pared by 7 bases and J by 7 bases, with 14 bases of the junction left unmatched. This CDR3 spans 16 amino acids. The CDR3 coding sequence is TGTGCCAGCACCAAGGGACTAGCGGGCCCACGGAGGGAGCAGTACTTC. Amino acids: CASTKGLAGPRREQYF.